This TCR beta chain was recovered during a study of blood T cell repertoires in COVID-19. Study in general: Acute-phase and convalescent COVID-19 samples originated in the United States, Italy and Spain.

Per the germline V gene, CDR1 is MNHEY and CDR2 is SVGAGI. The CDR3 totals 14 residues. Trimming took 5 bases from V and 7 from J; bases not matched to a gene: 3. Authors' methods: The assay estimated nucleated cells by amplifying reference gene primers. Clones were read by immunoSEQ multiplex PCR, and TCRdb kept only the in-frame ones, dropping some. Clone size and V and J calls were adopted from that table, with D and trimming inferred from the DNA. Among approximately 90,000 clones, 75% to 85% were seen once, and the ten largest hold about 19%. This sequence was found in an elderly woman with acute or convalescent COVID-19. Sequences were obtained from peripheral blood. This chain links TRBV6-5 with TRBJ1-6; 9 bases are a match to TRBD1. The DNA of the CDR3 is TGTGCCAGCAGTCCGGACAGGGGAAATTCACCCCTCCACTTT. Its protein is CASSPDRGNSPLHF.